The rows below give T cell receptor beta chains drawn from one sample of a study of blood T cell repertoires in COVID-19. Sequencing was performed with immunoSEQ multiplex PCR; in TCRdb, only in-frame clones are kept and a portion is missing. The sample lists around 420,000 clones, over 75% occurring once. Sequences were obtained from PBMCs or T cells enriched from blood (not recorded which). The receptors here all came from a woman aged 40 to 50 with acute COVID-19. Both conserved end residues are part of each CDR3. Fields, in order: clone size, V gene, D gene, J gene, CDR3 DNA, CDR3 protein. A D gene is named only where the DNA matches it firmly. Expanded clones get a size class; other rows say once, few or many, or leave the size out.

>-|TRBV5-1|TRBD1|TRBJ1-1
TGCGCCAGCAGCTTGCAGGGGGACACTGAAGCTTTCTTT
CASSLQGDTEAFF
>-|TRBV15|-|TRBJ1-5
TGTGCCACCAGCATGGCCAATCAGCCCCAGCATTTT
CATSMANQPQHF
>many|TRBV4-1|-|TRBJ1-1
TGCGCCAGCAGCCATAAGGACGGACTTTACACTGAAGCTTTCTTT
CASSHKDGLYTEAFF
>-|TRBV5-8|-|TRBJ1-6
TGTGCCAGCCAAAGGGGTAACTATAATTCACCCCTCCACTTT
CASQRGNYNSPLHF
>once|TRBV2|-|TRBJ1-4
TGTGCCAGCAACCCCGGAGGGGAAAAACTGTTTTTT
CASNPGGEKLFF
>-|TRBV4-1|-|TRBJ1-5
TGCGCCAGCAGCCCCGCAGGGATTCAGCCCCAGCATTTT
CASSPAGIQPQHF
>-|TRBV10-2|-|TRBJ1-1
TGCGCCAGCGGCGAGACAGTACTGAACACTGAAGCTTTCTTT
CASGETVLNTEAFF
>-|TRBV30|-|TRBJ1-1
TGTGCCTGGAGTGGGTTCGGCCACGGCGGGGTTGAAGCTTTCTTT
CAWSGFGHGGVEAFF
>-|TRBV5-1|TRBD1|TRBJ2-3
TGCGCCAGCAGCTCTACCGGGACAGGGCTGGGAGATACGCAGTATTTT
CASSSTGTGLGDTQYF
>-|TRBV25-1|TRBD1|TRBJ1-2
TGTGCCAGCAGTGAGGGACAGCAAGGCTACACCTTC
CASSEGQQGYTF
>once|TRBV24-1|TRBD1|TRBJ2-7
TGTGCCACCAGTCCGGGACAGGGCTCCTACGAGCAGTACTTC
CATSPGQGSYEQYF
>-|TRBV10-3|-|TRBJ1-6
TGTGCCATCAGGACAACAGGGTACTCACCCCTCCACTTT
CAIRTTGYSPLHF
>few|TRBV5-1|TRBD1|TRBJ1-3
TGCGCCAGCAGCGGAGACAGGGCTGGTGGAAACACCATATATTTT
CASSGDRAGGNTIYF
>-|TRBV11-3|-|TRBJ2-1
TGTGCCAGCAGCTTAGTATCCAACGGTCCCTACAATGAGCAGTTCTTC
CASSLVSNGPYNEQFF
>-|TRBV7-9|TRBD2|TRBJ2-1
TGTGCCAGCAGCTTGAGTGCGGGGGGGTCCTACAATGAGCAGTTCTTC
CASSLSAGGSYNEQFF
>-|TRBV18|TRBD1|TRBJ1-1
TGTGCCAGCTCACCAAGGACAGGGTTGAACACTGAAGCTTTCTTT
CASSPRTGLNTEAFF
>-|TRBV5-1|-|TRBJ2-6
TGCGCCAGCAGCTTGACAGGAACCTCTGGGGCCAACGTCCTGACTTTC
CASSLTGTSGANVLTF
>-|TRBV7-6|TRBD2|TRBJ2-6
TGTGCCAGCAGCTTAGGGTCGGGGGGGGCTGGCGTCCTGACTTTC
CASSLGSGGAGVLTF
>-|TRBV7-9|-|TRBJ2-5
TGTGCCAGCAGCCAATACCAAGAGACCCAGTACTTC
CASSQYQETQYF
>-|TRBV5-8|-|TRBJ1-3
TGTGCCAGCAGCCCGATACGGGGATCTGGAAACACCATATATTTT
CASSPIRGSGNTIYF
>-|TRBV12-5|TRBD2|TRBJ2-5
TGTGCTAGTGGTAAAGGGACTAGCGGGGAGACCCAGTACTTC
CASGKGTSGETQYF
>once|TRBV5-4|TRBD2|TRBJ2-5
TGTGCCAGCACCCTGGGACTAGCGGAAGAGACCCAGTACTTC
CASTLGLAEETQYF
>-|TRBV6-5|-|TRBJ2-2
TGTGCCAGCAGTTACGAGGGTCTCGGGGAGCTGTTTTTT
CASSYEGLGELFF
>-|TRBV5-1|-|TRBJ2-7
TGCGCCAGCAGCTCGGGGGACAGCAGATACGAGCAGTACTTC
CASSSGDSRYEQYF
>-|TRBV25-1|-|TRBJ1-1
TGTGCCAGCAGCCCCAGGGGTATGAGGGCTTTCTTT
CASSPRGMRAFF
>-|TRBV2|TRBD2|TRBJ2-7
TGTGCCAGCAGGGTCACTAGCGGGGGGTCCTACGAGCAGTACTTC
CASRVTSGGSYEQYF
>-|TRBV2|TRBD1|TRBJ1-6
TGTGCCAGCAGTGAACTGGACAGGGTATCACCCCTCCACTTT
CASSELDRVSPLHF
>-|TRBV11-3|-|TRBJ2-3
TGTGCCAGCAGCTTAGCGGGGGAGATCACAGATACGCAGTATTTT
CASSLAGEITDTQYF
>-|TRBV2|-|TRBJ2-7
TGTGCCAGCAGAAAACAGCGGGACGAGCAGTACTTC
CASRKQRDEQYF
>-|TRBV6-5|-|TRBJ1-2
TGTGCCAGCAGCCCACCCCTCGCAGGGGAAGGCTACACCTTC
CASSPPLAGEGYTF
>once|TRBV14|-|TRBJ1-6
TGTGCCAGCAGCCCGACGGGGAGCTCCTATAATTCACCCCTCCACTTT
CASSPTGSSYNSPLHF
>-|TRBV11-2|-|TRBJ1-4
TGTGCCAGCAGCCGGGGGAGTGAAAAACTGTTTTTT
CASSRGSEKLFF
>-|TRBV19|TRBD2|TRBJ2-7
TGTGCCAGTACGACTAGCGGGAGCTCCTACGAGCAGTACTTC
CASTTSGSSYEQYF
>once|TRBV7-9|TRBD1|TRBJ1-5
TGTGCCAGCAGCCCGGGACAGGGGGTCAATCAGCCCCAGCATTTT
CASSPGQGVNQPQHF
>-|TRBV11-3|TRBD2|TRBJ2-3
TGTGCCAGCAGTTATAGCGGGGGTATGCAGTATTTT
CASSYSGGMQYF